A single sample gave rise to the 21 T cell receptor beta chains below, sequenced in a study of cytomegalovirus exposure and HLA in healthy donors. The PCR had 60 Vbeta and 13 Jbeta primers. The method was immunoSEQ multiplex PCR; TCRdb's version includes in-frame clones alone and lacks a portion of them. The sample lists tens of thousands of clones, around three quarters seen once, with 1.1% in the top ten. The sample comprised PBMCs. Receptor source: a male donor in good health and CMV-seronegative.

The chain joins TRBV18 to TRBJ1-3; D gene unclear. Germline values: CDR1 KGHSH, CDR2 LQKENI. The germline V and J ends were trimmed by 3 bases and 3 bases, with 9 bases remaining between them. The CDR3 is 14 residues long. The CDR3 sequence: CASSPGILGNTIYF. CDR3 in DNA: TGTGCCAGCTCACCCGGGATCCTTGGAAACACCATATATTTT.

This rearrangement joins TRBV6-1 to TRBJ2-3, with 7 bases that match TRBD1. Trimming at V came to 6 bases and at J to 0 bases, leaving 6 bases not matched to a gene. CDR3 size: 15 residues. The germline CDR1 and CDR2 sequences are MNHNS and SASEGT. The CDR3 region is CASRDPGQSTDTQYF. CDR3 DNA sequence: TGTGCCAGCAGGGACCCGGGACAGAGCACAGATACGCAGTATTTT.

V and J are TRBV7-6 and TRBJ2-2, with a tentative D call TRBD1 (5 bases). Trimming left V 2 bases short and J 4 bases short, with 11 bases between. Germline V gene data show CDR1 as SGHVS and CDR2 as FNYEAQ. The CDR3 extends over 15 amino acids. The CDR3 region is CASSLQSGFTGELFF. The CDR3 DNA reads TGTGCCAGCAGCTTACAATCAGGGTTCACCGGGGAGCTGTTTTTT.

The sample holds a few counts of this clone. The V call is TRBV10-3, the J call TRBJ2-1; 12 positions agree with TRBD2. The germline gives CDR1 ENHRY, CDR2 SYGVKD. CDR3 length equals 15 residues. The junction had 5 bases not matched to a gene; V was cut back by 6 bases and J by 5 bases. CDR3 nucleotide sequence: TGTGCCATCAGCCCGACTAGCGGGGGCCACAATGAGCAGTTCTTC. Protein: CAISPTSGGHNEQFF.

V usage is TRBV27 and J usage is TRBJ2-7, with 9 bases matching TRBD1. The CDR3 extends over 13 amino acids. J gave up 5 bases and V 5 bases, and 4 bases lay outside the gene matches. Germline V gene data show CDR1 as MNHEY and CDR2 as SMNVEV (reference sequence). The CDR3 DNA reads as TGTGCCAGCAGTGGAACAGGGGGCCACGAGCAGTACTTC. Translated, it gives CASSGTGGHEQYF.

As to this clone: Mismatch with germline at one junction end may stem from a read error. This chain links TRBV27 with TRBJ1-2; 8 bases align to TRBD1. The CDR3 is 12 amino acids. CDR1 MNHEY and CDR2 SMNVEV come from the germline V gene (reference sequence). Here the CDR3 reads CASSLTGDGYPF. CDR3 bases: TGTGCCAGCAGTTTGACAGGGGATGGCTACCCCTTC.

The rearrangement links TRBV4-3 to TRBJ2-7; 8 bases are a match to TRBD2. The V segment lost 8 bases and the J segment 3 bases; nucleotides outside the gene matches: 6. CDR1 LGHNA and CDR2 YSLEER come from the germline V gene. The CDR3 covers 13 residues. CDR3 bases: TGCGCCAGCCCCCGGGGGGGGGACTACGAGCAGTACTTC. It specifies CASPRGGDYEQYF.

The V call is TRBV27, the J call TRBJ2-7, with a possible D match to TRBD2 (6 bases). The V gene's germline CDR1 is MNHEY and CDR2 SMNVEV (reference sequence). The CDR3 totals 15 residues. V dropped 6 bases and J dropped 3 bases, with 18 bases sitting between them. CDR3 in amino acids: CASSTTAGTDYEQYF. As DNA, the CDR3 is TGTGCCAGCAGCACCACGGCGGGGACTGACTACGAGCAGTACTTC.

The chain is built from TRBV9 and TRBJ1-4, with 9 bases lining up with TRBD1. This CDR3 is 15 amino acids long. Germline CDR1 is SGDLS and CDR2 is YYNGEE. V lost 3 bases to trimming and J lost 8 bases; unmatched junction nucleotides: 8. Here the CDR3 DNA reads TGTGCCAGCAGCGCAAGGACAGGGGAGGAGGAAAAACTGTTTTTT. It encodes CASSARTGEEEKLFF.

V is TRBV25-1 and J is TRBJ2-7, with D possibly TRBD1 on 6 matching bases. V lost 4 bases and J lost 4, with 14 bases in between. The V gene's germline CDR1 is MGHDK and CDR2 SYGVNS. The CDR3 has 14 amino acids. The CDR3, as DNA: TGTGCCAGCAGTGGCCGGGACATGTATTACGAGCAGTACTTC. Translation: CASSGRDMYYEQYF.

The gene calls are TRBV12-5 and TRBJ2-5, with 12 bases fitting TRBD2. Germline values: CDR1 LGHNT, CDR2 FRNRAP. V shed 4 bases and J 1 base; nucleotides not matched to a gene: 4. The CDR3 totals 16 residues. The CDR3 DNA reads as TGTGCTAGTGGTTCGACTAGCGGGGGACCCCAAGAGACCCAGTACTTC. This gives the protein CASGSTSGGPQETQYF. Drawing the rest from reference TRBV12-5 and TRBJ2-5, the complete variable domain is DARVTQTPRHKVTEMGQEVTMRCQPILGHNTVFWYRQTMMQGLELLAYFRNRAPLDDSGMPKDRFSAEMPDATLATLKIQPSEPRDSAVYFCASGSTSGGPQETQYFGPGTRLLVL.

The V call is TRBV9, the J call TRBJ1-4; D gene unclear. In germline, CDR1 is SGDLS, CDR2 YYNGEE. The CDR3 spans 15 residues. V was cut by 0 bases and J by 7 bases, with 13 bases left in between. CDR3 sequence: CASSVGGREGEKLFF. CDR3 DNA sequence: TGTGCCAGCAGCGTAGGAGGGAGAGAGGGTGAAAAACTGTTTTTT. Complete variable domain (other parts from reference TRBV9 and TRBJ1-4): DSGVTQTPKHLITATGQRVTLRCSPRSGDLSVYWYQQSLDQGLQFLIQYYNGEERAKGNILERFSAQQFPDLHSELNLSSLELGDSALYFCASSVGGREGEKLFFGSGTQLSVL.

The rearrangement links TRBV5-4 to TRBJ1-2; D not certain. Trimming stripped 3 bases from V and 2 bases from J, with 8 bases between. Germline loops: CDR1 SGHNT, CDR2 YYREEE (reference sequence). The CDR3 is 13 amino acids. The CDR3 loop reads CASSSLINYGYTF. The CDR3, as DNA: TGTGCCAGCAGCTCCCTTATAAACTATGGCTACACCTTC.

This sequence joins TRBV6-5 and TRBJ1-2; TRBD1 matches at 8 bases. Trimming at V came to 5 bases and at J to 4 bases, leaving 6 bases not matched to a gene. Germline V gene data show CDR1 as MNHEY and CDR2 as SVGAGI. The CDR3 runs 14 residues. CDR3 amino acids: CASSTGGGPYGYTF. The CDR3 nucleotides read TGTGCCAGCAGTACAGGGGGTGGGCCCTATGGCTACACCTTC.

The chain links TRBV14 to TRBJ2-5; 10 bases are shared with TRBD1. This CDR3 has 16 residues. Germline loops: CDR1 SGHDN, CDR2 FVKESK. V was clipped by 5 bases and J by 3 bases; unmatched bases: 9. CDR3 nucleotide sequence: TGTGCCAGCAGCACTCGACAGGGGGCGCGCGAAGAGACCCAGTACTTC. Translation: CASSTRQGAREETQYF.

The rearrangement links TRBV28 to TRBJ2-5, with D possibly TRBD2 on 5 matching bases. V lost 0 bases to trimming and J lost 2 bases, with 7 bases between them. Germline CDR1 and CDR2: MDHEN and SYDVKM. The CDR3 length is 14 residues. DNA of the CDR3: TGTGCCAGCAGTTTATGGGACTTACAAGAGACCCAGTACTTC. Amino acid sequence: CASSLWDLQETQYF.

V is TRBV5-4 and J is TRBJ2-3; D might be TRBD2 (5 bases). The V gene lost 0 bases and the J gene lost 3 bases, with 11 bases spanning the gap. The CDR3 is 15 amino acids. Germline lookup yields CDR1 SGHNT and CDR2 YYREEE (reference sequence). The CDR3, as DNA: TGTGCCAGCAGCTTGGACGGGATCGGGACAGATACGCAGTATTTT. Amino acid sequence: CASSLDGIGTDTQYF.

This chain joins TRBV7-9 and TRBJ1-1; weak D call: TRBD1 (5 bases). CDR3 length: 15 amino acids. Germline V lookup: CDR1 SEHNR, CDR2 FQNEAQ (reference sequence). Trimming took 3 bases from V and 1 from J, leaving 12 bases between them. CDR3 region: CASSFSNGQNTEAFF. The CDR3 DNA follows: TGTGCCAGCAGCTTCTCGAACGGACAGAACACTGAAGCTTTCTTT.

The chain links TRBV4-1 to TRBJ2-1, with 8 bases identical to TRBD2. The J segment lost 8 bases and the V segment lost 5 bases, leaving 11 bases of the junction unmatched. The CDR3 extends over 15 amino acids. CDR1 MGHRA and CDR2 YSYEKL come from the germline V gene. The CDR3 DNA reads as TGCGCCAGCAGCAAGCGGGAGTTGGTGGGGGATGAGCAGTTCTTC. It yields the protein CASSKRELVGDEQFF.

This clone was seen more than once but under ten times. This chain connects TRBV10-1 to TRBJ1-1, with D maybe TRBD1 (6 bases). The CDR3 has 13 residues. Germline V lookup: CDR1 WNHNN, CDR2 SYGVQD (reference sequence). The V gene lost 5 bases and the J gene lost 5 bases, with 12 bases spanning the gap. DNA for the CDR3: TGCGCCAGCAGTCCGACAGGACTGACTGAAGCTTTCTTT. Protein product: CASSPTGLTEAFF.

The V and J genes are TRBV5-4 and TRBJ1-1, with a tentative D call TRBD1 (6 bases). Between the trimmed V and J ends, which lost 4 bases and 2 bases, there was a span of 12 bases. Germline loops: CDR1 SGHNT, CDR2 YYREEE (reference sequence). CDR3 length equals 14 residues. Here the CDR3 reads CASSDYRENTEAFF. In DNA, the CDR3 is TGTGCCAGCAGCGATTACAGGGAAAACACTGAAGCTTTCTTT. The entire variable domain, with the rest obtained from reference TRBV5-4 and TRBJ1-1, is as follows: ETGVTQSPTHLIKTRGQQVTLRCSSQSGHNTVSWYQQALGQGPQFIFQYYREEENGRGNFPPRFSGLQFPNYSSELNVNALELDDSALYLCASSDYRENTEAFFGQGTRLTVV.